Sequencing of this TCR beta chain was carried out in a study of blood T cell repertoires in COVID-19. Study-wide context: Acute and convalescent COVID-19 specimens originated in the United States, Italy and Spain. In each case, the material was cDNA or gDNA derived from T cells, B-cell-depleted T cells, or PBMCs.

The authors' processing: Reference gene primers were amplified, and this amplification served to estimate nucleated cell counts. The table came from immunoSEQ multiplex PCR; TCRdb's copy has only in-frame clones and leaves some out. V, J and clone size are taken as reported in that table, and D and trimming were inferred from the DNA itself. The sample records 250,000 or so clones, 75% to 90% being singletons. V dropped 4 bases and J dropped 4; count of bases not matched to a gene: 6. This CDR3 is built from 15 residues. Per germline, CDR1 KGHDR and CDR2 SFDVKD. The clonotype comes from a woman aged 40 to 50 who had recovered from COVID-19. The chain joins TRBV24-1 to TRBJ1-5; 7 positions match TRBD1. Source material: peripheral blood. CDR3 loop: CATSDPGQINQPQHF. Written as DNA, the CDR3 is TGTGCCACCAGTGACCCGGGACAGATAAATCAGCCCCAGCATTTT.